Listed below are T cell receptor beta chains from one sample, sequenced in a study of blood T cell repertoires in COVID-19. Repertoires were generated with immunoSEQ multiplex PCR, while TCRdb's copy carries only in-frame clones and drops some. The sample lists about 130,000 clones, about nine tenths occurring once. The source material was peripheral blood. These receptors originate from a man aged 45 to 65 with acute or convalescent COVID-19. Both conserved end residues are part of each CDR3. D genes are given only for firm matches. Rows may omit the clone size; those that give it use once, few, many or a size class.

j_call: TRBJ1-1; clone_size: NA; v_call: TRBV27; d_call: NA; cdr3_aa: CASSPRLTGMMAEAFF; cdr3_nt: TGTGCCAGCAGTCCAAGACTCACAGGGATGATGGCTGAAGCTTTCTTT
j_call: TRBJ1-3; clone_size: few; v_call: TRBV27; d_call: TRBD1; cdr3_aa: CASSLGTGTRNTIYF; cdr3_nt: TGTGCCAGCAGTTTAGGGACAGGGACCCGAAACACCATATATTTT
j_call: TRBJ2-5; clone_size: NA; v_call: TRBV19; d_call: TRBD1; cdr3_aa: CASSISGQGAGETQYF; cdr3_nt: TGTGCCAGTAGTATCTCCGGACAGGGCGCAGGTGAGACCCAGTACTTC
j_call: TRBJ1-1; clone_size: NA; v_call: TRBV5-1; d_call: NA; cdr3_aa: CASSSGTMNTEAFF; cdr3_nt: TGCGCCAGCAGCTCTGGCACTATGAACACTGAAGCTTTCTTT
j_call: TRBJ1-6; clone_size: once; v_call: TRBV3-1/TRBV3-2; d_call: TRBD1; cdr3_aa: CAISQGLGSPLHF; cdr3_nt: TGTGCCATCTCACAGGGGTTGGGCTCACCCCTCCACTTT
j_call: TRBJ2-3; clone_size: NA; v_call: TRBV5-1; d_call: TRBD2; cdr3_aa: CASSRGLADSTDTQYF; cdr3_nt: TGCGCCAGCAGCCGCGGACTAGCGGATAGCACAGATACGCAGTATTTT
j_call: TRBJ1-1; clone_size: NA; v_call: TRBV7-9; d_call: NA; cdr3_aa: CASSKEAGVRAEAFF; cdr3_nt: TGTGCCAGCAGCAAGGAGGCCGGTGTAAGGGCTGAAGCTTTCTTT
j_call: TRBJ1-1; clone_size: NA; v_call: TRBV28; d_call: NA; cdr3_aa: CASSFLPRTGEAFF; cdr3_nt: TGTGCCAGCAGTTTCCTCCCCAGGACTGGTGAAGCTTTCTTT
j_call: TRBJ1-1; clone_size: NA; v_call: TRBV6-5; d_call: TRBD1; cdr3_aa: CASSWDRGRGTEAFF; cdr3_nt: TGTGCCAGCAGTTGGGACAGGGGCCGGGGCACTGAAGCTTTCTTT
j_call: TRBJ2-5; clone_size: NA; v_call: TRBV5-1; d_call: TRBD1; cdr3_aa: CASSSRQGGETQYF; cdr3_nt: TGCGCCAGCAGCTCCAGACAGGGTGGCGAGACCCAGTACTTC
j_call: TRBJ1-3; clone_size: NA; v_call: TRBV6-5; d_call: NA; cdr3_aa: CASSYRQFRNTIYF; cdr3_nt: TGTGCCAGCAGTTACCGACAATTCAGAAACACCATATATTTT
j_call: TRBJ2-7; clone_size: NA; v_call: TRBV10-2; d_call: TRBD2; cdr3_aa: CASSLDRLAGDYEQYF; cdr3_nt: TGCGCCAGCAGTCTAGACAGACTAGCGGGAGACTACGAGCAGTACTTC
j_call: TRBJ1-3; clone_size: NA; v_call: TRBV24-1; d_call: TRBD1; cdr3_aa: CAPHLGTGPWSGNTIYF; cdr3_nt: TGTGCCCCTCACTTGGGGACAGGACCCTGGTCTGGAAACACCATATATTTT
j_call: TRBJ1-6; clone_size: NA; v_call: TRBV2; d_call: NA; cdr3_aa: CASSPRRVYPDSPPHF; cdr3_nt: TGTGCCAGCAGTCCGCGTCGGGTCTATCCCGATTCACCCCCCCACTTT